The 28 T cell receptor beta chains in this list originate from one sample, sequenced in a study of cytomegalovirus exposure and HLA in healthy donors. In the PCR, 60 Vbeta and 13 Jbeta primers were used. Generated by immunoSEQ multiplex PCR, the TCRdb table keeps only in-frame clones and is missing some. Seen here are about 120,000 clones, about 85% observed once, and the top ten hold roughly 4%. Specimen: PBMCs. Source of these receptors: a young man in good health and CMV-seropositive.

V gene TRBV15 combines with J gene TRBJ1-6; the match to TRBD1 covers 7 bases. The germline V gene has CDR1 LNHNV and CDR2 YYDKDF (reference sequence). The CDR3 spans 16 residues. J lost 7 bases, V lost 0 bases, and 6 bases had no gene match. The CDR3: CATSRDLGQANSPLHF. DNA for the CDR3: TGTGCCACCAGCAGAGATCTCGGACAGGCGAATTCACCCCTCCACTTT. Supplemented by reference TRBV15 and TRBJ1-6, the full variable domain reads DAMVIQNPRYQVTQFGKPVTLSCSQTLNHNVMYWYQQKSSQAPKLLFHYYDKDFNNEADTPDNFQSRRPNTSFCFLDIRSPGLGDTAMYLCATSRDLGQANSPLHFGNGTRLTVT.

The V call is TRBV5-1, the J call TRBJ2-3; D is possibly TRBD1 (6 bases). The germline V and J ends were trimmed by 5 bases and 4 bases, with 14 bases remaining between them. Germline V CDR1 and CDR2: SGHRS, YFSETQ. The CDR3 totals 14 residues. The CDR3 DNA is TGCGCCAGCAGTCCCCTACAGGGTGCAGATACGCAGTATTTT. Protein product: CASSPLQGADTQYF.

Here the CDR3 reads CASSVGTETYEQYF. CDR3 nucleotide sequence: TGTGCCAGCAGCGTAGGGACAGAAACCTACGAGCAGTACTTC. The V and J genes are TRBV9 and TRBJ2-7; maybe TRBD1 (6 bases). Germline assignment: CDR1 SGDLS and CDR2 YYNGEE. The CDR3 contains 14 residues. V shed 0 bases and J shed 2 bases, with 9 bases lying between them. The entire variable domain, with the rest obtained from reference TRBV9 and TRBJ2-7, is as follows: DSGVTQTPKHLITATGQRVTLRCSPRSGDLSVYWYQQSLDQGLQFLIQYYNGEERAKGNILERFSAQQFPDLHSELNLSSLELGDSALYFCASSVGTETYEQYFGPGTRLTVT.

The rearrangement joins TRBV7-2 to TRBJ1-1; no clear D gene. Germline V CDR1 and CDR2: SGHTA, FQGNSA. The CDR3 spans 15 residues. V was trimmed by 4 bases and J by 0 bases, leaving 12 bases between them. CDR3 bases: TGTGCCAGCAGCTACGGTCTCTCGCTGAACACTGAAGCTTTCTTT. It is translated as CASSYGLSLNTEAFF. Full variable domain (rest looked up from reference TRBV7-2 and TRBJ1-1): GAGVSQSPSNKVTEKGKDVELRCDPISGHTALYWYRQSLGQGLEFLIYFQGNSAPDKSGLPSDRFSAERTGGSVSTLTIQRTQQEDSAVYLCASSYGLSLNTEAFFGQGTRLTVV.

V usage is TRBV6-5 and J usage is TRBJ2-5; no clear D. Germline V gives CDR1 MNHEY, CDR2 SVGAGI. Deletions cut 5 bases from V and 4 bases from J, with 17 bases between. The CDR3 loop spans 15 amino acids. CDR3 protein: CASSGRLDQSETQYF. In DNA, the CDR3 is TGTGCCAGCAGTGGTCGGCTAGACCAGTCAGAGACCCAGTACTTC.

This clone occurred a few times. The V and J genes are TRBV7-9 and TRBJ1-3, with TRBD1 identical over 10 bases. Trimming took 6 bases from V and 3 from J; bases not matched to a gene: 8. In germline, CDR1 is SEHNR, CDR2 FQNEAQ (reference sequence). The CDR3 runs 16 residues. In nucleotides, the CDR3 is TGTGCCAGCAGGCGACAGGGGGCGTTGGATGGAAACACCATATATTTT. As protein: CASRRQGALDGNTIYF. Variable domain in full (rest from reference TRBV7-9 and TRBJ1-3): DTGVSQNPRHKITKRGQNVTFRCDPISEHNRLYWYRQTLGQGPEFLTYFQNEAQLEKSRLLSDRFSAERPKGSFSTLEIQRTEQGDSAMYLCASRRQGALDGNTIYFGEGSWLTVV.

The V call is TRBV2, the J call TRBJ1-1; a weak D match, TRBD1 (5 bases). In germline, CDR1 is SNHLY, CDR2 FYNNEI. V shed 5 bases and J shed 2 bases, with 9 bases lying between them. The CDR3 loop spans 13 amino acids. The CDR3 nucleotides read TGTGCCAGCAGTAAAGGGGCTAACACTGAAGCTTTCTTT. It codes for CASSKGANTEAFF.

The chain uses TRBV10-3 and TRBJ2-3; D may be TRBD2 (6 bases). This CDR3 comprises 15 residues. The V and J ends lost 1 base and 5 bases respectively, with 13 bases between them. The V gene's germline CDR1 is ENHRY and CDR2 SYGVKD. CDR3 sequence reads: CAISEYSGGGDTQYF. CDR3 DNA sequence: TGTGCCATCAGTGAGTACTCCGGGGGTGGAGATACGCAGTATTTT.

Worth noting for this clone: One junction end disagrees with the germline gene, perhaps due to a read error. The chain carries TRBV7-9 and TRBJ2-7; D possibly corresponds to TRBD2 (6 bases). This CDR3 has 15 residues. Germline-derived CDR1 and CDR2 are SEHNR and FQNEAQ (reference sequence). The CDR3, as DNA: TGTTCCAGCAGCCACGGCGGGGTACGTCCTTACGAGCAGTACTTC. Translating gives CSSSHGGVRPYEQYF.

The rearrangement joins TRBV5-6 to TRBJ1-6; D is ambiguous. CDR3 length: 13 residues. In germline, CDR1 is SGHDT, CDR2 YYEEEE. Trimming removed 0 bases from V and 14 bases from J, with 12 bases in between. This CDR3 is CASSLAGEATLHF. The CDR3 DNA sequence: TGTGCCAGCAGCTTGGCCGGGGAGGCGACCCTCCACTTT.

The genes are TRBV2 and TRBJ2-7, with 10 bases that match TRBD1. The CDR3 has 14 amino acids. From germline, CDR1 is SNHLY and CDR2 FYNNEI. With V trimmed by 5 bases and J by 3 bases, 4 bases remained unmatched. CDR3 region: CASSPGTGDYEQYF. In nucleotides, the CDR3 is TGTGCCAGCAGTCCCGGGACAGGGGACTACGAGCAGTACTTC.

CDR3 protein: CASSVAGGRTGELFF. The CDR3 DNA is TGTGCCAGCAGCGTAGCGGGGGGGCGTACCGGGGAGCTGTTTTTT. The chain recombines TRBV5-4 with TRBJ2-2, with TRBD2 matching 11 bases. Germline V gene lookup returns CDR1 SGHNT and CDR2 YYREEE (reference sequence). V gave up 4 bases and J gave up 5 bases; unmatched junction bases: 4. The length of the CDR3 is 15 residues. Complete variable domain (other parts from reference TRBV5-4 and TRBJ2-2): ETGVTQSPTHLIKTRGQQVTLRCSSQSGHNTVSWYQQALGQGPQFIFQYYREEENGRGNFPPRFSGLQFPNYSSELNVNALELDDSALYLCASSVAGGRTGELFFGEGSRLTVL.

V usage is TRBV19 and J usage is TRBJ1-5; possibly TRBD1 for D (5 bases). CDR1 LNHDA and CDR2 SQIVND come from the germline V gene (reference sequence). The CDR3 sequence is 16 residues long. The V end was cut by 4 bases, the J end by 0 bases, with 13 bases between. The DNA for the CDR3 is TGTGCCAGTAGTAAACGGGACTCTTATAGCAATCAGCCCCAGCATTTT. Amino acid sequence: CASSKRDSYSNQPQHF.

Remarks on this clone: Different DNA sequences within this sample yield the same CDR3. This rearrangement joins TRBV30 to TRBJ2-5, with D uncertain. Deletions cut 0 bases from V and 2 bases from J, with 19 bases between. The germline V gene encodes CDR1 GTSNPN and CDR2 SVGIG (reference sequence). The CDR3 spans 17 residues. The chain's CDR3 is CAWSVPAGTHWQETQYF. The CDR3 DNA is TGTGCCTGGAGTGTACCGGCAGGAACACATTGGCAAGAGACCCAGTACTTC.

The chain joins TRBV9 to TRBJ2-1; D may be TRBD1 (5 bases). Germline CDR1 SGDLS, CDR2 YYNGEE. V lost 0 bases to trimming and J lost 6 bases, with 13 bases between them. The CDR3 loop spans 15 amino acids. CDR3 bases: TGTGCCAGCAGCGTAGAAGGGGTATTAGGCAATGAGCAGTTCTTC. Protein product: CASSVEGVLGNEQFF.

The chain links TRBV6-5 to TRBJ2-7, with 10 bases aligning to TRBD1. The CDR3 contains 15 residues. Trimming cost V 2 bases and J 5 bases; bases outside gene matches: 6. From germline, CDR1 is MNHEY and CDR2 SVGAGI. The chain's CDR3 is CASSYQTGGWNEQYF. The CDR3 DNA follows: TGTGCCAGCAGTTACCAGACAGGGGGCTGGAACGAGCAGTACTTC.

V and J are TRBV6-5 and TRBJ2-7; 7 positions match TRBD1. Trimming cost V 4 bases and J 0 bases; bases outside gene matches: 9. Germline values: CDR1 MNHEY, CDR2 SVGAGI. The CDR3 is made up of 16 amino acids. CDR3 loop: CASSSFGTANSYEQYF. Written as DNA, the CDR3 is TGTGCCAGCAGTTCGTTTGGGACAGCGAACTCCTACGAGCAGTACTTC.

J is TRBJ1-1 and V is TRBV5-1; 7 bases are shared with TRBD1. The junction had 11 bases not matched to a gene; V was cut back by 5 bases and J by 4 bases. Germline CDR1 and CDR2: SGHRS and YFSETQ. The CDR3 extends over 15 amino acids. CDR3 residues: CASSTTGALGTEAFF. CDR3 nucleotide sequence: TGCGCCAGCAGTACCACAGGGGCGTTGGGCACTGAAGCTTTCTTT.

V is TRBV7-8 and J is TRBJ1-1; the D gene is possibly TRBD1 (5 bases). CDR3 length: 15 residues. V was clipped by 1 base and J by 3 bases, with 12 bases between them. Per the germline V gene, CDR1 is SGHVS and CDR2 is FQNEAQ. The CDR3 DNA reads TGTGCCAGCAGCTTAGACAGGACCAGGGACACTGAAGCTTTCTTT. This sequence encodes CASSLDRTRDTEAFF.

The chain recombines TRBV6-1 with TRBJ1-2; D possibly corresponds to TRBD1 (5 bases). V lost 2 bases, J lost 0 bases, and 13 bases lay in between. CDR1 and CDR2 (germline): MNHNS, SASEGT. The CDR3 runs to 16 residues. CDR3 sequence: CASSENQGLANYGYTF. CDR3 DNA: TGTGCCAGCAGTGAAAATCAGGGCTTAGCTAACTATGGCTACACCTTC.

The chain recombines TRBV30 with TRBJ2-5; 12 bases match TRBD2. The CDR3 has 15 residues. The V and J ends lost 4 bases and 5 bases, in that order; junction bases with no gene match: 8. Germline loops: CDR1 GTSNPN, CDR2 SVGIG (reference sequence). The CDR3 loop reads CAWTRLAGVSETQYF. The CDR3 DNA is TGTGCCTGGACTAGACTAGCGGGGGTGTCGGAGACCCAGTACTTC.

The chain recombines TRBV30 with TRBJ1-1, with D unresolved. The CDR3 is 14 amino acids. Germline CDR1 GTSNPN, CDR2 SVGIG (reference sequence). Trimming stripped 6 bases from V and 1 base from J, with 15 bases between. CDR3 in amino acids: CACRRRYRNTEAFF. The CDR3 DNA follows: TGTGCCTGCCGTAGGAGGTATCGGAACACTGAAGCTTTCTTT.

This clone has only a few counts. Here the CDR3 DNA reads TGTGCCAGCAGTGCCTTCGAGGGGGGTAGCGGGGGGGATACGCAGTATTTT. It yields the protein CASSAFEGGSGGDTQYF. The genes are TRBV6-1 and TRBJ2-3, with 10 bases fitting TRBD2. Unmatched junction bases numbered 13, after V lost 4 bases and J lost 6 bases. The CDR3 has 17 amino acids. Germline CDR1 MNHNS, CDR2 SASEGT.

This clone has only a few counts. This chain joins TRBV5-6 and TRBJ2-3; a possible D gene is TRBD1 (5 bases). V lost 0 bases to trimming and J lost 4 bases, with 12 bases between them. The CDR3 sequence is 15 residues long. Germline values: CDR1 SGHDT, CDR2 YYEEEE. The CDR3 DNA follows: TGTGCCAGCAGCTTGGGGCAGGGTACAGCAGATACGCAGTATTTT. It translates to CASSLGQGTADTQYF.

The chain recombines TRBV7-8 with TRBJ2-3; D not resolved. The CDR3 length is 13 residues. The germline CDR1 and CDR2 sequences are SGHVS and FQNEAQ. V was pared by 2 bases and J by 2 bases, with 5 bases between. The CDR3 bases are TGTGCCAGCAGCTTATTCTACACAGATACGCAGTATTTT. This sequence encodes CASSLFYTDTQYF.

The chain recombines TRBV5-6 with TRBJ2-7; TRBD1 might be the D (5 bases). Looked up from germline, CDR1 is SGHDT and CDR2 is YYEEEE. The CDR3 consists of 16 residues. Trimming cost V 3 bases and J 1 base, with 17 bases left between them. In DNA, the CDR3 is TGTGCCAGCAGCTCACGCAGGTGGGGCAGATCCTACGAGCAGTACTTC. Translated: CASSSRRWGRSYEQYF.

The V call is TRBV6-5, the J call TRBJ2-7; D possibly corresponds to TRBD2 (6 bases). CDR1 and CDR2 (germline): MNHEY, SVGAGI. The CDR3 has 14 residues. V lost 6 bases and J 2 bases, leaving 14 bases between the germline ends. The DNA for the CDR3 is TGTGCCAGCAGACTGGGACTGTCGACCTACGAGCAGTACTTC. It codes for CASRLGLSTYEQYF.

The gene calls are TRBV7-2 and TRBJ2-5; D gene uncertain. V shed 1 base and J shed 5 bases, with 14 bases lying between them. CDR3 length: 15 amino acids. Germline CDR1 reads SGHTA; CDR2 reads FQGNSA. The CDR3 protein is CASSLGAPPRETQYF. The CDR3 region has the DNA TGTGCCAGCAGCTTAGGGGCTCCCCCCCGGGAGACCCAGTACTTC. Based on the CDR3 plus reference TRBV7-2 and TRBJ2-5, the full variable domain is GAGVSQSPSNKVTEKGKDVELRCDPISGHTALYWYRQSLGQGLEFLIYFQGNSAPDKSGLPSDRFSAERTGGSVSTLTIQRTQQEDSAVYLCASSLGAPPRETQYFGPGTRLLVL.